Shown below are 5 T cell receptor beta chains from a single sample sequenced in a study of blood T cell repertoires in COVID-19. Some clones are missing from TCRdb's copy, which holds only in-frame ones; the method was immunoSEQ multiplex PCR. The table records roughly 150,000 clones, approximately 82% of them present only once. Sequenced: peripheral blood. Receptors were obtained from a human donor with acute or convalescent COVID-19. The donor label of this sample is uncertain.

The chain recombines TRBV3-1 (or the pseudogene TRBV3-2) with TRBJ2-2; unclear D gene. Between the trimmed V and J ends, which lost 2 bases and 1 base, there was a span of 11 bases. Germline assignment: CDR1 LGHDT and CDR2 YNNKEL (reference sequence). This CDR3 region has 16 residues. The CDR3 nucleotides are TGTGCCAGCAGCCAACCTACTACCGGGAACACCGGGGAGCTGTTTTTT. This encodes CASSQPTTGNTGELFF.

In its sample, this clone was seen a few times. J is TRBJ1-2 and V is TRBV5-6, with a weak D call TRBD1 (6 bases). The CDR3 length is 13 residues. The V and J ends lost 2 bases and 6 bases respectively, with 11 bases between them. Germline CDR1 is SGHDT and CDR2 is YYEEEE. Here the CDR3 DNA reads TGTGCCAGCAGCTTCCGACAGGCTGATGGCTACACCTTC. It translates to CASSFRQADGYTF.

The count of this clone is one. V usage is TRBV4-2 and J usage is TRBJ1-5; weak D call: TRBD1 (5 bases). Germline CDR1 reads LGHNA; CDR2 reads YNFKEQ. The CDR3 runs 15 residues. V shed 0 bases and J shed 6 bases, with 12 bases lying between them. The CDR3 spells CASSQDREGSQPQHF. The CDR3 DNA is TGTGCCAGCAGCCAAGATCGGGAGGGGAGTCAGCCCCAGCATTTT.

This sequence joins TRBV13 and TRBJ1-6; 10 nucleotides align to TRBD1. There are 15 residues in the CDR3. The V segment lost 1 base and the J segment 10 bases; nucleotides outside the gene matches: 4. The germline gives CDR1 PRHDT, CDR2 FYEKMQ (reference sequence). CDR3 protein: CASSLATGGPSPLHF. Written as DNA, the CDR3 is TGTGCCAGCAGCTTAGCGACAGGGGGCCCGTCACCCCTCCACTTT.

The chain recombines TRBV4-3 with TRBJ1-2; 7 nucleotides line up with TRBD1. V was pared by 0 bases and J by 7 bases, with 8 bases of the junction left unmatched. Germline CDR1 reads LGHNA; CDR2 reads YSLEER. The CDR3 length is 15 residues. The CDR3 DNA reads as TGCGCCAGCAGCCAAGATCCAGGACAGGCAGGTGGCTACACCTTC. It encodes CASSQDPGQAGGYTF.